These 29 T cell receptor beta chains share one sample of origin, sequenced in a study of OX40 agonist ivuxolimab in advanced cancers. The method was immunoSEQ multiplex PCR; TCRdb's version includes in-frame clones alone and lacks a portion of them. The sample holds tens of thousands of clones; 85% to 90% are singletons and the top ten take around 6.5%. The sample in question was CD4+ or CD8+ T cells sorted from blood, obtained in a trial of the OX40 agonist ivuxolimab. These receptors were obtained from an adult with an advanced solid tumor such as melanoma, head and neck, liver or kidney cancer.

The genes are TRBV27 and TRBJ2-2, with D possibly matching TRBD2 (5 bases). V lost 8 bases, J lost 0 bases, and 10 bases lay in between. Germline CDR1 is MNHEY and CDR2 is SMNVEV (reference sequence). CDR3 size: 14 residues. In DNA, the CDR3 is TGTGCCAGCTCAACCGGGGCGAACACCGGGGAGCTGTTTTTT. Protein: CASSTGANTGELFF.

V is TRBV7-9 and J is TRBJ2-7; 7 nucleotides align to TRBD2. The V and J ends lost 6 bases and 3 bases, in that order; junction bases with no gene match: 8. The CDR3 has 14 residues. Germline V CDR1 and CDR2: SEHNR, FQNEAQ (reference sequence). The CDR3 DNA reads TGTGCCAGCAGTTATCCGGGACTATACTACGAGCAGTACTTC. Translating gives CASSYPGLYYEQYF.

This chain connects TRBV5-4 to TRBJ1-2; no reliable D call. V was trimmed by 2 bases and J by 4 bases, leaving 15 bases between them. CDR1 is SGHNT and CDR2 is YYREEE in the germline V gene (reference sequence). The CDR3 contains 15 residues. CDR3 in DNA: TGTGCCAGCAGCTTAGGAGCAGTACCGCTCTATGGCTACACCTTC. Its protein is CASSLGAVPLYGYTF.

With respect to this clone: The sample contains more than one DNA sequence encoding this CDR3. The DNA for the CDR3 is TGTGCCAGCCGGGGAATGGACACTGAAGCTTTCTTT. It encodes CASRGMDTEAFF. The rearrangement uses TRBV27 and TRBJ1-1; no firm D call. The germline CDR1 and CDR2 sequences are MNHEY and SMNVEV (reference sequence). Trimming pared 8 bases from V and 3 bases from J, leaving 10 bases between. This CDR3 comprises 12 residues.

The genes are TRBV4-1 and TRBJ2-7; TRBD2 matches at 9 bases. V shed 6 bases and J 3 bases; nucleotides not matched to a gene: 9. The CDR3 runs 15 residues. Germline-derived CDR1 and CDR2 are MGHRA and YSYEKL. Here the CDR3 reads CASSFYSGSRYEQYF. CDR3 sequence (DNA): TGCGCCAGCAGTTTCTATAGCGGGAGTCGCTACGAGCAGTACTTC.

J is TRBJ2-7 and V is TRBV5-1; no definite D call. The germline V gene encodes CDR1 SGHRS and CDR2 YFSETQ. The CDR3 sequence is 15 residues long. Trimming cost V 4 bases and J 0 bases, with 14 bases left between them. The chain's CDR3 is CASSPVEPSSYEQYF. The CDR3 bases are TGCGCCAGCAGCCCCGTAGAACCCAGCTCCTACGAGCAGTACTTC.

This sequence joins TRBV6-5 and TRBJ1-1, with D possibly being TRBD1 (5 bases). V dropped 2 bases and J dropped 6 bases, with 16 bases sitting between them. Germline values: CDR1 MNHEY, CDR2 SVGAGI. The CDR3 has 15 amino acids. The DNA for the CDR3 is TGTGCCAGCAGTTACGTTCAGGGAGGTTTGGCTGAAGCTTTCTTT. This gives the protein CASSYVQGGLAEAFF.

The CDR3 DNA reads TGCGCCAGCAGCTTGTTACAACAGGGCGACTATGGCTACACCTTC. Encoded protein: CASSLLQQGDYGYTF. The chain is built from TRBV5-1 and TRBJ1-2, with D possibly matching TRBD1 (6 bases). Trimming took 1 base from V and 3 from J, leaving 13 bases between them. The CDR3 contains 15 residues. Germline CDR1 SGHRS, CDR2 YFSETQ. The complete variable domain, with remaining parts taken from reference TRBV5-1 and TRBJ1-2, reads KAGVTQTPRYLIKTRGQQVTLSCSPISGHRSVSWYQQTPGQGLQFLFEYFSETQRNKGNFPGRFSGRQFSNSRSEMNVSTLELGDSALYLCASSLLQQGDYGYTFGSGTRLTVV.

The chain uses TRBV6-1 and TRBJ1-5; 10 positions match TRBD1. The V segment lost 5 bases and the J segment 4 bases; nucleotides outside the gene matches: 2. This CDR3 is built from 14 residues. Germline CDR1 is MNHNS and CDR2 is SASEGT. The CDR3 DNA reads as TGTGCCAGCAGTTGGGACAGGGGTAATCAGCCCCAGCATTTT. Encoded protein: CASSWDRGNQPQHF.

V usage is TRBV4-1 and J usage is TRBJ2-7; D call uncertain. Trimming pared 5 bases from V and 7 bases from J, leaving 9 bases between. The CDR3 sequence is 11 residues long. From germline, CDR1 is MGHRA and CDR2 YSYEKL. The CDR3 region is CASSSMGEQYF. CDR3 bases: TGCGCCAGCAGCTCTATGGGGGAGCAGTACTTC.

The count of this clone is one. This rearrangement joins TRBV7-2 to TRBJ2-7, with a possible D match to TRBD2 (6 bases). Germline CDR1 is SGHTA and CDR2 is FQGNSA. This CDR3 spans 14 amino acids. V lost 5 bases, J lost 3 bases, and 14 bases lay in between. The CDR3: CASSTPGVDYEQYF. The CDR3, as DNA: TGTGCCAGCAGCACGCCGGGGGTCGACTACGAGCAGTACTTC.

The CDR3 sequence is CASSQEGPTRLTEAFF. The CDR3 coding sequence is TGCGCCAGCAGCCAAGAGGGTCCGACTCGTCTGACTGAAGCTTTCTTT. J is TRBJ1-1 and V is TRBV4-1; D unresolved. Between the trimmed V and J ends, which lost 0 bases and 5 bases, there was a span of 16 bases. The germline V gene encodes CDR1 MGHRA and CDR2 YSYEKL. The CDR3 length is 16 residues.

The CDR3 is CASSLGVDYGYTF. In nucleotides, the CDR3 is TGTGCCAGCAGTTTAGGGGTTGACTATGGCTACACCTTC. The gene calls are TRBV27 and TRBJ1-2; D uncertain. This CDR3 has 13 amino acids. Germline lookup yields CDR1 MNHEY and CDR2 SMNVEV (reference sequence). Trimming left V 2 bases short and J 3 bases short, with 7 bases between.

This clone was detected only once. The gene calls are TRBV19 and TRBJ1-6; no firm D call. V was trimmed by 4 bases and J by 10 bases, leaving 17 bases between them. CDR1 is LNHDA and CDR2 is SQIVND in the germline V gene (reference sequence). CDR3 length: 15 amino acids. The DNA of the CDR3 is TGTGCCAGTAGTACTCTGGGTCTCGATTACTCACCCCTCCACTTT. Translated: CASSTLGLDYSPLHF.

CDR3 sequence reads: CASSEIRGTEAFF. As DNA, the CDR3 is TGCGCCAGCAGTGAAATAAGGGGAACTGAAGCTTTCTTT. The chain employs TRBV10-2 and TRBJ1-1; D perhaps matches TRBD1 (5 bases). Trimming shortened V by 3 bases and J by 5 bases, and 10 bases separated the two germline ends. Germline CDR1 and CDR2: WSHSY and SAAADI. The CDR3 loop spans 13 amino acids.

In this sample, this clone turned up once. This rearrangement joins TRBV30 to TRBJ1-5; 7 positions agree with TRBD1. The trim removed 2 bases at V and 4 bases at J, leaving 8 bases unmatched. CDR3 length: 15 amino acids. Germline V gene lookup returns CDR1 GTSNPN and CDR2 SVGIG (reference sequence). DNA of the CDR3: TGTGCCTGGAGTTTCGGGACAGCCAGTAATCAGCCCCAGCATTTT. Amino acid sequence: CAWSFGTASNQPQHF.

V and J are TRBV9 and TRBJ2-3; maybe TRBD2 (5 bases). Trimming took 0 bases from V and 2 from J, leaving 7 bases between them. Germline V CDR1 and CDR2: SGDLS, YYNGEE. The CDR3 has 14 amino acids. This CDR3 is CASSVAGDTDTQYF. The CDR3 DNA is TGTGCCAGCAGCGTAGCCGGGGACACAGATACGCAGTATTTT.

Here the CDR3 reads CASSSPSGASGTWENIQYF. CDR3 DNA sequence: TGTGCCAGCAGCTCCCCCTCGGGGGCTAGCGGGACCTGGGAGAACATTCAGTACTTC. The V and J genes are TRBV13 and TRBJ2-4, with TRBD2 matching over 9 bases. V gave up 4 bases and J gave up 7 bases; unmatched junction bases: 20. The germline V gene encodes CDR1 PRHDT and CDR2 FYEKMQ (reference sequence). This CDR3 has 19 amino acids. The variable domain in full, with the rest retrieved from reference TRBV13 and TRBJ2-4, is AAGVIQSPRHLIKEKRETATLKCYPIPRHDTVYWYQQGPGQDPQFLISFYEKMQSDKGSIPDRFSAQQFSDYHSELNMSSLELGDSALYFCASSSPSGASGTWENIQYFGAGTRLSVL.

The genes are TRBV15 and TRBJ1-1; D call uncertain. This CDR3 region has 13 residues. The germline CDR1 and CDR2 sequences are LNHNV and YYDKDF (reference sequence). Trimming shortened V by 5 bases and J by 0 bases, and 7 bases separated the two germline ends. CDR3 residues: CATSYPMNTEAFF. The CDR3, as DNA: TGTGCCACCAGCTATCCCATGAACACTGAAGCTTTCTTT.

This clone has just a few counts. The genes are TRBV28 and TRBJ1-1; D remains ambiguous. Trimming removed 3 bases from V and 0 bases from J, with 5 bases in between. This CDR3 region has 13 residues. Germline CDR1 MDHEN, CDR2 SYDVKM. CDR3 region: CASSFAVNTEAFF. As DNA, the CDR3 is TGTGCCAGCAGTTTTGCAGTGAACACTGAAGCTTTCTTT.

For the CDR3, the DNA is TGTGCCAGCATCCGGGGCGGCCGGTATAATTCACCCCTCCACTTT. Amino acid sequence: CASIRGGRYNSPLHF. The chain combines TRBV28 with TRBJ1-6; tentatively, D is TRBD1 (5 bases). The length of the CDR3 is 15 residues. With 7 bases removed from V and 4 bases from J, the gap between germline ends came to 14 bases. Germline lookup yields CDR1 MDHEN and CDR2 SYDVKM. The variable domain in full, with the rest retrieved from reference TRBV28 and TRBJ1-6, is DVKVTQSSRYLVKRTGEKVFLECVQDMDHENMFWYRQDPGLGLRLIYFSYDVKMKEKGDIPEGYSVSREKKERFSLILESASTNQTSMYLCASIRGGRYNSPLHFGNGTRLTVT.

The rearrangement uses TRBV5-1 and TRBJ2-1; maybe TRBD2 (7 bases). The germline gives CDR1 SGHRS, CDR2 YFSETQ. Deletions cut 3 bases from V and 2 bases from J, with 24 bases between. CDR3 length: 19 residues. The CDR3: CASSSGTPTGAGTYNEQFF. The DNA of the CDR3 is TGCGCCAGCAGCTCTGGGACACCCACGGGAGCGGGGACCTACAATGAGCAGTTCTTC.

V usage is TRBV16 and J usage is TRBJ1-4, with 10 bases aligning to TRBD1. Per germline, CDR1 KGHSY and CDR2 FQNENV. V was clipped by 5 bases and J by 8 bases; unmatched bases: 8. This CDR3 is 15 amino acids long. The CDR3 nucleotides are TGTGCCAGCAGCGGGACAGGGGCCGCCGGGGAAAAACTGTTTTTT. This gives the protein CASSGTGAAGEKLFF.

In DNA form, the CDR3 reads TGTGCCAGCAGGTCAGGGAGACTAGCGGGAGTGGCAGATACGCAGTATTTT. Its protein product is CASRSGRLAGVADTQYF. The V call is TRBV11-3, the J call TRBJ2-3, with TRBD2 matching 12 bases. The CDR3 spans 17 residues. CDR1 is SGHNT and CDR2 is YENEEA in the germline V gene. Unmatched junction bases numbered 11, after V lost 6 bases and J lost 4 bases.

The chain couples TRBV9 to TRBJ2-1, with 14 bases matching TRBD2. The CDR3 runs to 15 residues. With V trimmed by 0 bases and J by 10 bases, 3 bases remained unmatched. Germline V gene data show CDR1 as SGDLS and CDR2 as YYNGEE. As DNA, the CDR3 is TGTGCCAGCAGCGTAGGACTAGCGGGGGGGAAAGAGCAGTTCTTC. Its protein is CASSVGLAGGKEQFF. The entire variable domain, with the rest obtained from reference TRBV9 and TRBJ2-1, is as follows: DSGVTQTPKHLITATGQRVTLRCSPRSGDLSVYWYQQSLDQGLQFLIQYYNGEERAKGNILERFSAQQFPDLHSELNLSSLELGDSALYFCASSVGLAGGKEQFFGPGTRLTVL.

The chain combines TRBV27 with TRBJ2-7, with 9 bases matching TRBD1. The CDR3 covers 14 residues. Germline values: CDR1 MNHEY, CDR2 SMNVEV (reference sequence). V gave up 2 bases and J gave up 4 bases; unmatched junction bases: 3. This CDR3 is CASSLTGGAYEQYF. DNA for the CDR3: TGTGCCAGCAGTTTAACAGGGGGCGCGTACGAGCAGTACTTC.

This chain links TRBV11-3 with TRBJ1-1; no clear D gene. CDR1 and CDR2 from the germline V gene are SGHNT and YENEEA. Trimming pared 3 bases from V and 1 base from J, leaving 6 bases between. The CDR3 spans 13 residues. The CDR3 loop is CASSFVSNTEAFF. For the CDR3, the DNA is TGTGCCAGCAGCTTTGTGTCGAACACTGAAGCTTTCTTT.

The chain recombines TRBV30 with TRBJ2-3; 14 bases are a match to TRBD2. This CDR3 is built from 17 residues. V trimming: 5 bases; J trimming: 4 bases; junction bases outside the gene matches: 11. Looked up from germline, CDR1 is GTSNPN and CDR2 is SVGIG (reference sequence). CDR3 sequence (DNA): TGTGCCTGGGACGCACCCGGGACTAGCGGGAGCCCAGATACGCAGTATTTT. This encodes CAWDAPGTSGSPDTQYF.

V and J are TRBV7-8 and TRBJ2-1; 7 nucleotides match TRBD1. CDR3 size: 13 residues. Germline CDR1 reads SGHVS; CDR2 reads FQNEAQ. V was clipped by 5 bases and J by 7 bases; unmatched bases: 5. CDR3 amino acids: CASSTTGANEQFF. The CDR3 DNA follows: TGTGCCAGCAGCACCACAGGGGCAAATGAGCAGTTCTTC.